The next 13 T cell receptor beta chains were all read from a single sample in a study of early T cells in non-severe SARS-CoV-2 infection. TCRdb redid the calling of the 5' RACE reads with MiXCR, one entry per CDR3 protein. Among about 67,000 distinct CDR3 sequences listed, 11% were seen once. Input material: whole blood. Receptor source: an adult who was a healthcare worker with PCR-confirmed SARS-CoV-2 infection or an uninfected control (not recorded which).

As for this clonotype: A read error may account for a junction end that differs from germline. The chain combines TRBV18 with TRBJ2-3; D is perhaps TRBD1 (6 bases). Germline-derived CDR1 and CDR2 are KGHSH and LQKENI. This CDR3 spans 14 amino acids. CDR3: CTSSPTGSTDTQYF. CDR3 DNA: TGTACCAGCTCACCGACAGGAAGCACAGATACGCAGTATTTT.

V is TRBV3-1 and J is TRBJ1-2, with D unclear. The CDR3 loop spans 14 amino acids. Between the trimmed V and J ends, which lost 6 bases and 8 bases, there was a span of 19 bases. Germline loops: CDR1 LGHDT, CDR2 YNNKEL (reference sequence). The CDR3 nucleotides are TGTGCCAGCAGACCTCGGACCTGGGCAGGAGGCTACACCTTC. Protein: CASRPRTWAGGYTF.

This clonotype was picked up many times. The CDR3 loop is CASSTGGAGQPQHF. In DNA, the CDR3 is TGTGCCAGCAGCACAGGGGGAGCGGGTCAGCCCCAGCATTTT. The chain links TRBV6-6 to TRBJ1-5, with TRBD1 identical over 8 bases. Germline V gene data show CDR1 as MNHNY and CDR2 as SVGAGI (reference sequence). There are 14 residues in the CDR3. With V trimmed by 6 bases and J by 6 bases, 7 bases remained unmatched.

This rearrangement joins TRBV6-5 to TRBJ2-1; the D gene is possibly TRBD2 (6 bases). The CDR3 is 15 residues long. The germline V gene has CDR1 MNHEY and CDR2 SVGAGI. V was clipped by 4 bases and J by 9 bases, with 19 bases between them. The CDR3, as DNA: TGTGCCAGCAGTTCTCGGGGACTCCGAGTTCTTGAGCAGTTCTTC. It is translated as CASSSRGLRVLEQFF.

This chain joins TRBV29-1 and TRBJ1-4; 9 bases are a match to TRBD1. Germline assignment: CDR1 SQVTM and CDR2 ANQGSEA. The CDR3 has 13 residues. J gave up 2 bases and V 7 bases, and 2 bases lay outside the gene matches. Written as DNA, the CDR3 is TGCAGCGGACAGGGGGGCACTAATGAAAAACTGTTTTTT. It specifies CSGQGGTNEKLFF.

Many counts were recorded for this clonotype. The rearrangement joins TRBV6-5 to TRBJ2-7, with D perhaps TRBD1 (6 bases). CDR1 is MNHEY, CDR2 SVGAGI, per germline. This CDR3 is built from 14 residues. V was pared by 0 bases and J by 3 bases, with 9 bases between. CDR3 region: CASSYSLDSYEQYF. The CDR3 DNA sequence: TGTGCCAGCAGTTACTCTTTGGACAGCTACGAGCAGTACTTC.

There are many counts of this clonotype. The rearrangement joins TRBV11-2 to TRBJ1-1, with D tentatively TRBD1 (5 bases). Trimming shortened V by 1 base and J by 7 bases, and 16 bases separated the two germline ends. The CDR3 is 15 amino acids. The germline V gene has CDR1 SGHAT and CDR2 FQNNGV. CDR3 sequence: CASSLVLGQGYEAFF. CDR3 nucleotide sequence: TGTGCCAGCAGCTTAGTTCTAGGCCAGGGTTATGAAGCTTTCTTT. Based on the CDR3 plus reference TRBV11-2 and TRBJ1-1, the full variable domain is EAGVAQSPRYKIIEKRQSVAFWCNPISGHATLYWYQQILGQGPKLLIQFQNNGVVDDSQLPKDRFSAERLKGVDSTLKIQPAKLEDSAVYLCASSLVLGQGYEAFFGQGTRLTVV.

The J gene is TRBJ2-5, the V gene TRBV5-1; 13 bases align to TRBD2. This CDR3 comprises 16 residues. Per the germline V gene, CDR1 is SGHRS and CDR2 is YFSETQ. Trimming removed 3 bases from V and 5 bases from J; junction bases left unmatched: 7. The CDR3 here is CASSWTSGSSFETQYF. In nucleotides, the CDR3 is TGCGCCAGCAGCTGGACTAGCGGGAGTTCCTTCGAGACCCAGTACTTC.

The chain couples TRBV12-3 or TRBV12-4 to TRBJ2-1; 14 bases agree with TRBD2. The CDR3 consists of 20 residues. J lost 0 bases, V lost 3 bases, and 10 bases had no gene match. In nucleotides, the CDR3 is TGTGCCAGCAGTTTCCTCGGACTAGCGGGGGGCCGGAGCTCCTACAATGAGCAGTTCTTC. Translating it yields CASSFLGLAGGRSSYNEQFF.

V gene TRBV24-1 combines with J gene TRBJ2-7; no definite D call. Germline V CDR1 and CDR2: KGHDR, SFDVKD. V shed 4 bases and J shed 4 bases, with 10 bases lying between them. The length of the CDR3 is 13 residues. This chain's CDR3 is CATSDSGWYEQYF. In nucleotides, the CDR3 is TGTGCCACCAGTGACTCCGGGTGGTACGAGCAGTACTTC.

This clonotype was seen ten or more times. CDR3 bases: TGTGCCAGCAGTCCCGGGACAGCTCCTTACGAGCAGTACTTC. Protein product: CASSPGTAPYEQYF. The chain links TRBV7-2 to TRBJ2-7, with TRBD1 matching 7 bases. There are 14 residues in the CDR3. With 6 bases clipped from V and 4 bases from J, the junction kept 9 bases outside the gene matches. Looked up from germline, CDR1 is SGHTA and CDR2 is FQGNSA.

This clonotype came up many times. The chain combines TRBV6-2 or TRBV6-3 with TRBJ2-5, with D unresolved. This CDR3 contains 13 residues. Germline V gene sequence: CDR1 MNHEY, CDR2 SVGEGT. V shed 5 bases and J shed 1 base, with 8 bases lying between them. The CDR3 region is CASSQPPQETQYF. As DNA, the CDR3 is TGTGCCAGCAGTCAGCCGCCCCAAGAGACCCAGTACTTC.

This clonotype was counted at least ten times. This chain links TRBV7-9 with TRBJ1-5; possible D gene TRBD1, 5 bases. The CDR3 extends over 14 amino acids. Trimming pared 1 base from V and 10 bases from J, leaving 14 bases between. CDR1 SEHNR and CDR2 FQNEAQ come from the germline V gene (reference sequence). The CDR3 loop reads CASSLGRDRTPQHF. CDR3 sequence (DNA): TGTGCCAGCAGCTTAGGGCGAGACAGAACTCCCCAGCATTTT.